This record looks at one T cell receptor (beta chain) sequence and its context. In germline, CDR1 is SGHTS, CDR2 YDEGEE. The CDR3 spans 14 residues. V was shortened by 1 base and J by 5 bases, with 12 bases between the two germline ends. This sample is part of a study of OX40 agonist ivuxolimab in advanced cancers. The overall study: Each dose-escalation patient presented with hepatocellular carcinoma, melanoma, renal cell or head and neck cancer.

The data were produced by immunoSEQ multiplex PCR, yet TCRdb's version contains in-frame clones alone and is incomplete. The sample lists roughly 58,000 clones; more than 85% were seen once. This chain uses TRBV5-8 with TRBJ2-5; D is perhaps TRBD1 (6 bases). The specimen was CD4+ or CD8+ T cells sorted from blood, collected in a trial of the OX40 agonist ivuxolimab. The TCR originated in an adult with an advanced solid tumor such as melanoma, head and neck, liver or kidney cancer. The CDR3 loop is CASSLRQAFETQYF. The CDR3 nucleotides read TGTGCCAGCAGCTTGCGACAGGCTTTTGAGACCCAGTACTTC.